The clone carrying this T cell receptor beta chain was seen a few times. With 4 bases removed from V and 1 base from J, the gap between germline ends came to 10 bases. From germline, CDR1 is WNHNN and CDR2 SYGVQD (reference sequence). This CDR3 comprises 15 residues. These data belong to a study of cytotoxic CD8 clonotypes in ibrutinib-treated CLL. Sequencing was performed with immunoSEQ multiplex PCR; in TCRdb, only in-frame clones are kept and a portion is missing. The sample yields over 250,000 clones, more than 70% seen once. This chain joins TRBV10-1 and TRBJ2-2; tentatively, D is TRBD2 (6 bases). Here the sequenced sample was PBMCs, taken at disease progression, from a patient treated with ibrutinib. The sequence derives from a human donor with chronic lymphocytic leukemia. CDR3 in amino acids: CASSGGRLNTGELFF. The CDR3 nucleotides are TGCGCCAGCAGTGGGGGGAGGCTGAACACCGGGGAGCTGTTTTTT.